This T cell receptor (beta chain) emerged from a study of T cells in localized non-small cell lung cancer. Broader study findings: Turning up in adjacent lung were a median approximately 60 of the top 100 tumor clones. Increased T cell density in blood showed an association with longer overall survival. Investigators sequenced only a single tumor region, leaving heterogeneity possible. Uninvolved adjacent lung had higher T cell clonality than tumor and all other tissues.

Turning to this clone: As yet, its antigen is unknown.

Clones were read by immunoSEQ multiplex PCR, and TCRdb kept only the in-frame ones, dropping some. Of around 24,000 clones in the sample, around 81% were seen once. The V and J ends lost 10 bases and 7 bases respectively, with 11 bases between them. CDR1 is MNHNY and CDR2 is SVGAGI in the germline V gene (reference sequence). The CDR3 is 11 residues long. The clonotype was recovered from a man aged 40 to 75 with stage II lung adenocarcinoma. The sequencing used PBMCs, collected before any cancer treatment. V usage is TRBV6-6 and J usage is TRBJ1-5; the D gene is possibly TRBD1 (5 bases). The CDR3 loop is CATLKGQPQHF. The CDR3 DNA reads TGTGCCACCCTAAAGGGGCAGCCCCAGCATTTT.